One sample yielded the 20 T cell receptor beta chains listed below, sequenced in a study of blood T cell repertoires in COVID-19. Profiling relied on immunoSEQ multiplex PCR, and the TCRdb table lists in-frame clones only, not all of them. The sample has approximately 220,000 clones; around 84% are singletons. Sequenced sample: PBMCs or T cells enriched from blood (not recorded which). These TCRs come from a woman aged 35 to 49 who had recovered from COVID-19.

The chain is built from TRBV9 and TRBJ2-1; 8 nucleotides match TRBD2. V lost 3 bases and J lost 4; bases outside the gene matches: 6. This CDR3 spans 15 amino acids. Germline V gives CDR1 SGDLS, CDR2 YYNGEE. CDR3 sequence (DNA): TGTGCCAGCAGCGCGGGGGCGGGAGGTTACAATGAGCAGTTCTTC. Translated: CASSAGAGGYNEQFF.

V gene TRBV7-2 combines with J gene TRBJ2-4, with a weak D call TRBD2 (6 bases). The germline V gene has CDR1 SGHTA and CDR2 FQGNSA. This CDR3 region has 16 residues. V dropped 5 bases and J dropped 0 bases, with 14 bases sitting between them. The CDR3 loop is CASSPYRGRAKNIQYF. As DNA, the CDR3 is TGTGCCAGCAGCCCCTACCGGGGGAGAGCCAAAAACATTCAGTACTTC.

V gene TRBV11-3 combines with J gene TRBJ2-1, with D tentatively TRBD2 (5 bases). V was pared by 5 bases and J by 0 bases, with 8 bases between. Germline V gene lookup returns CDR1 SGHNT and CDR2 YENEEA. CDR3 length equals 14 residues. CDR3 residues: CASSRADSYNEQFF. In DNA form, the CDR3 reads TGTGCCAGCAGCCGAGCGGACTCCTACAATGAGCAGTTCTTC.

This chain's CDR3 is CASGLTTGGYGYTF. Here the CDR3 DNA reads TGTGCCAGCGGCCTTACCACAGGGGGCTATGGCTACACCTTC. This chain uses TRBV28 with TRBJ1-2, with 8 positions matching TRBD1. Trimming took 8 bases from V and 4 from J; bases not matched to a gene: 9. Per the germline V gene, CDR1 is MDHEN and CDR2 is SYDVKM. The CDR3 totals 14 residues.

This chain connects TRBV6-2 or TRBV6-3 to TRBJ2-3; 7 bases line up with TRBD1. Per germline, CDR1 MNHEY and CDR2 SVGEGT. The CDR3 is 15 residues long. The ends lost 2 bases at V and 2 bases at J; junction bases unmatched: 4. The CDR3 DNA sequence: TGTGCCAGCAGTTACGACAGGGCCCCCACAGATACGCAGTATTTT. The encoded protein is CASSYDRAPTDTQYF.

This clone appeared once. The genes are TRBV5-1 and TRBJ1-5; 9 nucleotides line up with TRBD1. This CDR3 has 16 residues. Germline loops: CDR1 SGHRS, CDR2 YFSETQ. The J segment lost 7 bases and the V segment lost 4 bases, leaving 12 bases of the junction unmatched. The CDR3: CASSAARTGERQPQHF. Here the CDR3 DNA reads TGCGCCAGCAGCGCAGCGAGGACAGGGGAGCGGCAGCCCCAGCATTTT.

This rearrangement joins TRBV7-9 to TRBJ1-2, with 9 nucleotides matching TRBD1. V dropped 7 bases and J dropped 4; count of bases not matched to a gene: 7. Germline values: CDR1 SEHNR, CDR2 FQNEAQ (reference sequence). This CDR3 is 14 amino acids long. CDR3 sequence: CASTPRQGGYGYTF. In DNA form, the CDR3 reads TGTGCCAGCACCCCGCGACAGGGGGGCTATGGCTACACCTTC.

This chain links TRBV18 with TRBJ2-2; no firm D call. V was trimmed by 3 bases and J by 4 bases, leaving 12 bases between them. The V gene's germline CDR1 is KGHSH and CDR2 LQKENI. The CDR3 runs 15 residues. CDR3: CASSPPSPGTGELFF. CDR3 bases: TGTGCCAGCTCACCCCCGTCCCCGGGCACCGGGGAGCTGTTTTTT.

CDR3 residues: CASSSPGQGPDTQYF. As DNA, the CDR3 is TGTGCCAGTAGTTCCCCGGGACAGGGGCCAGATACGCAGTATTTT. This chain joins TRBV19 and TRBJ2-3, with 10 bases aligning to TRBD1. V was clipped by 5 bases and J by 4 bases; unmatched bases: 6. Germline CDR1 LNHDA, CDR2 SQIVND (reference sequence). This CDR3 region has 15 residues. Variable domain in full (rest from reference TRBV19 and TRBJ2-3): DGGITQSPKYLFRKEGQNVTLSCEQNLNHDAMYWYRQDPGQGLRLIYYSQIVNDFQKGDIAEGYSVSREKKESFPLTVTSAQKNPTAFYLCASSSPGQGPDTQYFGPGTRLTVL.

V gene TRBV18 combines with J gene TRBJ2-5, with TRBD2 as a possible D gene (5 bases). The CDR3 spans 13 residues. From germline, CDR1 is KGHSH and CDR2 LQKENI. V was cut by 3 bases and J by 9 bases, with 14 bases left in between. The CDR3 is CASSPDLNEPQYF. CDR3 bases: TGTGCCAGCTCACCGGACTTGAATGAGCCCCAGTACTTC.

The chain recombines TRBV19 with TRBJ1-1; D perhaps matches TRBD1 (6 bases). Germline assignment: CDR1 LNHDA and CDR2 SQIVND (reference sequence). The V end was cut by 3 bases, the J end by 2 bases, with 13 bases between. This CDR3 has 15 residues. The CDR3 bases are TGTGCCAGTAGTATCAATGCAGGGGCAAACACTGAAGCTTTCTTT. Protein sequence: CASSINAGANTEAFF.

This clone was recorded only once. This chain uses TRBV2 with TRBJ2-1; 14 nucleotides match TRBD2. CDR3 length equals 15 residues. Germline assignment: CDR1 SNHLY and CDR2 FYNNEI. J was trimmed by 9 bases and V by 6 bases; bases with no gene match: 7. The chain's CDR3 is CASRKTSGRGGEQFF. CDR3 DNA sequence: TGTGCCAGCAGGAAGACTAGCGGGAGGGGTGGTGAGCAGTTCTTC.

CDR3: CASRGGNYGYTF. The CDR3 DNA is TGTGCCAGCAGAGGGGGCAACTATGGCTACACCTTC. This chain connects TRBV11-2 to TRBJ1-2; TRBD1 matches 7 bases. CDR1 is SGHAT and CDR2 is FQNNGV in the germline V gene. V trimming: 6 bases; J trimming: 2 bases; junction bases outside the gene matches: 0. This CDR3 has 12 amino acids.

V usage is TRBV7-2 and J usage is TRBJ2-1; a weak D match, TRBD1 (6 bases). The germline gives CDR1 SGHTA, CDR2 FQGNSA. V dropped 1 base and J dropped 3 bases, with 10 bases sitting between them. The CDR3 contains 15 residues. CDR3 DNA sequence: TGTGCCAGCAGCTTAGGGACAGTAGTCTACAATGAGCAGTTCTTC. As protein: CASSLGTVVYNEQFF.

The chain employs TRBV7-7 and TRBJ2-3, with TRBD2 identical over 9 bases. CDR3 size: 12 residues. From germline, CDR1 is SSHAT and CDR2 FNYEAQ (reference sequence). The trim removed 5 bases at V and 11 bases at J, leaving 5 bases unmatched. DNA of the CDR3: TGTGCCAGCAGCCGTAGCGGGAGAGGGCAGTATTTT. Its protein is CASSRSGRGQYF.

V usage is TRBV6-1 and J usage is TRBJ1-2; 7 nucleotides align to TRBD1. CDR1 and CDR2 (germline): MNHNS, SASEGT. This CDR3 has 14 residues. V shed 3 bases, J shed 2 bases, and the junction held 3 bases outside the gene matches. CDR3 residues: CASSDWDSNYGYTF. The CDR3 nucleotides read TGTGCCAGCAGTGATTGGGACAGCAACTATGGCTACACCTTC.

The CDR3 is CASSLDWRGYTF. CDR3 sequence (DNA): TGCGCCAGCAGCTTGGACTGGAGAGGCTACACCTTC. This chain connects TRBV5-1 to TRBJ1-2; D not certain. Trimming pared 0 bases from V and 8 bases from J, leaving 8 bases between. The CDR3 has 12 amino acids. The germline V gene has CDR1 SGHRS and CDR2 YFSETQ.

The V and J genes are TRBV6-5 and TRBJ2-5; TRBD2 aligns across 9 bases. This CDR3 region has 14 residues. The germline CDR1 and CDR2 sequences are MNHEY and SVGAGI. Trimming removed 6 bases from V and 1 base from J; junction bases left unmatched: 3. In DNA, the CDR3 is TGTGCCAGCAGCAGTAGCGGGGGCCAAGAGACCCAGTACTTC. Translating it yields CASSSSGGQETQYF.

The V and J genes are TRBV28 and TRBJ2-7, with 10 bases identical to TRBD1. Trimming at V came to 6 bases and at J to 4 bases, leaving 9 bases not matched to a gene. CDR1 is MDHEN and CDR2 is SYDVKM in the germline V gene. The CDR3 is 15 residues long. Here the CDR3 DNA reads TGTGCCAGCAGCTCTGAGAGACAGGGGGCGTACGAGCAGTACTTC. Its protein is CASSSERQGAYEQYF.

The gene calls are TRBV7-2 and TRBJ1-1, with unresolved D. Trimming cost V 3 bases and J 1 base, with 12 bases left between them. CDR3 length equals 15 residues. Germline V CDR1 and CDR2: SGHTA, FQGNSA. The CDR3 sequence: CASSFLLRRNTEAFF. The CDR3 bases are TGTGCCAGCAGCTTCCTCCTGAGAAGGAACACTGAAGCTTTCTTT.